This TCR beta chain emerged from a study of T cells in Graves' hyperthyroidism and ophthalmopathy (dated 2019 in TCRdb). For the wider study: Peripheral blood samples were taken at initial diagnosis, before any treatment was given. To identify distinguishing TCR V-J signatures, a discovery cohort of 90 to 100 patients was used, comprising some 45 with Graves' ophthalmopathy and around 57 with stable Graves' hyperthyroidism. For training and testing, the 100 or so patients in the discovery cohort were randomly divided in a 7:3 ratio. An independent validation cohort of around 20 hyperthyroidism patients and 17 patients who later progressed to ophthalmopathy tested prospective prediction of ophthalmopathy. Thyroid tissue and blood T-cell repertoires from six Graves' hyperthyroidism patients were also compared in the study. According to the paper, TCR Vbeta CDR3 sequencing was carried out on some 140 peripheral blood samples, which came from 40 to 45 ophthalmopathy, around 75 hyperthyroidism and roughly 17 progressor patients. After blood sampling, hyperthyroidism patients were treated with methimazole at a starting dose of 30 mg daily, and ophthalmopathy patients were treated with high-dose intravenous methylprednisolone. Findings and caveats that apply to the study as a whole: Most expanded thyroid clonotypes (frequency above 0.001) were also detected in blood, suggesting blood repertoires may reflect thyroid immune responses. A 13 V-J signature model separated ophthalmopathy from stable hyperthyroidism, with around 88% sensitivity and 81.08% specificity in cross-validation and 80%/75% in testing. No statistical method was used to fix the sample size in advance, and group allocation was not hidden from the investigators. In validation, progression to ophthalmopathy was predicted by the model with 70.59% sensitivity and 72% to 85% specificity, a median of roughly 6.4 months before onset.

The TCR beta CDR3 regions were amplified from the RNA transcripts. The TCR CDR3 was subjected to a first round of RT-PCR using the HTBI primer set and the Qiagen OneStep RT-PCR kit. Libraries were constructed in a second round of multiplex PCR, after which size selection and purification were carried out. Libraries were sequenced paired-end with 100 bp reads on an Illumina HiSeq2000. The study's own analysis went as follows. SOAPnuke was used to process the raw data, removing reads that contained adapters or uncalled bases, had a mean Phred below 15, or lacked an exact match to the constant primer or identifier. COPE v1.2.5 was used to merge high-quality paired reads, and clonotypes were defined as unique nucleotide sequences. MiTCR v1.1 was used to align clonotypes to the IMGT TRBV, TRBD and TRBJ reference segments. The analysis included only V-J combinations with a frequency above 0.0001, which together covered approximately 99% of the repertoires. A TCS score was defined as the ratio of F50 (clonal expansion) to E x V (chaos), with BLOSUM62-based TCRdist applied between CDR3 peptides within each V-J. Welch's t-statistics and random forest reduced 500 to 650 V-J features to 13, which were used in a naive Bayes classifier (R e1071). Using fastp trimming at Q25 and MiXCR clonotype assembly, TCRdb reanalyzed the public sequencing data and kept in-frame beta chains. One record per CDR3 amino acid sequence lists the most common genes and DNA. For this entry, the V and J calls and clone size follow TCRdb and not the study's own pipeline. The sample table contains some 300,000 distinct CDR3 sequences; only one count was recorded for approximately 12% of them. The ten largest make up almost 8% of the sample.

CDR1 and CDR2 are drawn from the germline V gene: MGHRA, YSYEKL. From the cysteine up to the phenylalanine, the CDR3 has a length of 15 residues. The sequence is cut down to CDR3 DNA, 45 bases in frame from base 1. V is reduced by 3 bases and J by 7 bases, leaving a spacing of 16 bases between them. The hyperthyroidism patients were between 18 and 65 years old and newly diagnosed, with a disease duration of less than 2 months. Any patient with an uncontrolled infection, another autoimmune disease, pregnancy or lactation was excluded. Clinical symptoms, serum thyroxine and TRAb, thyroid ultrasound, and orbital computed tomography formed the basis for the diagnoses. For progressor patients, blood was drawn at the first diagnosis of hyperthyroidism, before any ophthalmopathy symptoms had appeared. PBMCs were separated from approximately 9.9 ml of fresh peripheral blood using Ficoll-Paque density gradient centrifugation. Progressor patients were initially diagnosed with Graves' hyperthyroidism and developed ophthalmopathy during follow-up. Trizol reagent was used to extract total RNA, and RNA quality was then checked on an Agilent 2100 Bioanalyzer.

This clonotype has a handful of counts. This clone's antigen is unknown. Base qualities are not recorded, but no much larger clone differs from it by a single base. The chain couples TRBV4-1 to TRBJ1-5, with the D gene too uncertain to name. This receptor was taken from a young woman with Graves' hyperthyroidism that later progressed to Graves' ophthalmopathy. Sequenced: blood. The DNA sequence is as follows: TGCGCCAGCAGCCAGTACTCAGGAGGAGGCCAGCCCCAGCATTTT. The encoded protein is CASSQYSGGGQPQHF.